The 25 T cell receptor beta chains listed next were all sequenced from one sample in a study of shared clonotypes between healthy human individuals. Sequenced by immunoSEQ multiplex PCR; TCRdb stores in-frame clones only, minus some. The table lists about 2 million clones, 85% to 95% of them singletons. Naive CD8 populations comprised CD45RO-negative cells positively selected for CCR7, excluding terminally differentiated effector memory CD45RA+ cells. Sequenced material: naive CD8+ T cells sorted from blood. Every receptor here comes from a man aged 18 to 29 in good health.

V and J are TRBV27 and TRBJ1-3, with D unresolved. CDR3 length: 14 amino acids. CDR1 MNHEY and CDR2 SMNVEV come from the germline V gene (reference sequence). V lost 3 bases, J lost 2 bases, and 8 bases lay in between. In DNA form, the CDR3 reads TGTGCCAGCAGTTTTAGGCAGACTGGAAACACCATATATTTT. It specifies CASSFRQTGNTIYF.

This chain joins TRBV13 and TRBJ2-2; D possibly corresponds to TRBD1 (5 bases). CDR3 length: 15 residues. CDR1 PRHDT and CDR2 FYEKMQ come from the germline V gene (reference sequence). Trimming pared 6 bases from V and 8 bases from J, leaving 19 bases between. CDR3 nucleotide sequence: TGTGCCAGCAGTCTAACAGGATTCCAAGGAGGGGAGCTGTTTTTT. This translates into CASSLTGFQGGELFF. Together with reference TRBV13 and TRBJ2-2, the CDR3 gives the full variable domain: AAGVIQSPRHLIKEKRETATLKCYPIPRHDTVYWYQQGPGQDPQFLISFYEKMQSDKGSIPDRFSAQQFSDYHSELNMSSLELGDSALYFCASSLTGFQGGELFFGEGSRLTVL.

This clone has just one count. The identical CDR3 is also encoded by other nucleotide sequences in the sample. The J gene is TRBJ2-3, the V gene TRBV9; perhaps D is TRBD1 or TRBD2 (6 bases each). This CDR3 comprises 14 residues. Trimming stripped 0 bases from V and 5 bases from J, with 10 bases between. Germline-derived CDR1 and CDR2 are SGDLS and YYNGEE. The CDR3 protein is CASSVVRGGDTQYF. The DNA for the CDR3 is TGTGCCAGCAGCGTAGTCAGGGGAGGAGATACGCAGTATTTT.

This sequence joins TRBV11-2 and TRBJ1-3; weak D call: TRBD1 (5 bases). Trimming pared 5 bases from V and 3 bases from J, leaving 17 bases between. There are 16 residues in the CDR3. CDR1 is SGHAT and CDR2 is FQNNGV in the germline V gene. The CDR3: CASSRGWGFSGNTIYF. CDR3 sequence (DNA): TGTGCCAGCAGCCGTGGATGGGGGTTCAGTGGAAACACCATATATTTT.

The rearrangement uses TRBV6-4 and TRBJ2-7; D not resolved. The CDR3 consists of 9 residues. The V gene's germline CDR1 is MRHNA and CDR2 SNTAGT. The V end was cut by 9 bases, the J end by 3 bases, with 3 bases between. The CDR3 region is CARNYEQYF. CDR3 nucleotide sequence: TGTGCCAGGAACTACGAGCAGTACTTC.

This chain uses TRBV4-1 with TRBJ2-1; 8 nucleotides agree with TRBD2. Germline V gives CDR1 MGHRA, CDR2 YSYEKL. The CDR3 loop spans 19 amino acids. The V segment lost 0 bases and the J segment 0 bases; nucleotides outside the gene matches: 10. Written as DNA, the CDR3 is TGCGCCAGCAGCCAAGAAGGACTAGCTATCTTGAGCTCCTACAATGAGCAGTTCTTC. Its protein product is CASSQEGLAILSSYNEQFF.

The V and J genes are TRBV10-3 and TRBJ1-1; D perhaps matches TRBD1 (5 bases). The CDR3 runs to 17 residues. Deletions cut 5 bases from V and 1 base from J, with 20 bases between. Germline V gives CDR1 ENHRY, CDR2 SYGVKD. Here the CDR3 reads CAISPTGMGQGNTEAFF. The CDR3 nucleotides read TGTGCCATCAGTCCCACTGGGATGGGGCAGGGGAACACTGAAGCTTTCTTT.

This chain joins TRBV13 and TRBJ2-7; perhaps TRBD1 as D (6 bases). CDR3 length: 13 amino acids. Trimming stripped 3 bases from V and 2 bases from J, with 8 bases between. Germline V gives CDR1 PRHDT, CDR2 FYEKMQ (reference sequence). The CDR3 region has the DNA TGTGCCAGCAGCTTCGAGGGGGCCTACGAGCAGTACTTC. As protein: CASSFEGAYEQYF. The whole variable domain, remainder taken from reference TRBV13 and TRBJ2-7, is AAGVIQSPRHLIKEKRETATLKCYPIPRHDTVYWYQQGPGQDPQFLISFYEKMQSDKGSIPDRFSAQQFSDYHSELNMSSLELGDSALYFCASSFEGAYEQYFGPGTRLTVT.

The chain joins TRBV2 to TRBJ2-7, with 7 bases lining up with TRBD2. This CDR3 contains 14 residues. The V gene's germline CDR1 is SNHLY and CDR2 FYNNEI. The trim removed 1 base at V and 4 bases at J, leaving 4 bases unmatched. The chain's CDR3 is CASSEGAGEYEQYF. The CDR3 bases are TGTGCCAGCAGTGAAGGGGCGGGGGAATACGAGCAGTACTTC.

Comment on this clone: The sample has other DNA sequences that encode this CDR3 too. The V and J genes are TRBV6-5 and TRBJ2-7; D not resolved. V lost 5 bases and J lost 4, with 12 bases in between. This CDR3 comprises 13 residues. Looked up from germline, CDR1 is MNHEY and CDR2 is SVGAGI. The CDR3 sequence: CASSVAGPYEQYF. The CDR3 DNA reads as TGTGCCAGCAGTGTCGCAGGTCCGTACGAGCAGTACTTC.

The genes are TRBV5-6 and TRBJ2-2; D gene ambiguous. The V gene lost 2 bases and the J gene lost 1 base, with 15 bases spanning the gap. The germline V gene encodes CDR1 SGHDT and CDR2 YYEEEE. The CDR3 loop spans 17 amino acids. The CDR3 protein is CASSFLVWQENTGELFF. The CDR3 DNA follows: TGTGCCAGCAGCTTCCTTGTTTGGCAGGAGAACACCGGGGAGCTGTTTTTT. Complete variable domain (other parts from reference TRBV5-6 and TRBJ2-2): DAGVTQSPTHLIKTRGQQVTLRCSPKSGHDTVSWYQQALGQGPQFIFQYYEEEERQRGNFPDRFSGHQFPNYSSELNVNALLLGDSALYLCASSFLVWQENTGELFFGEGSRLTVL.

This clone has just a few counts. J is TRBJ1-5 and V is TRBV19; D is uncertain. Germline V gene sequence: CDR1 LNHDA, CDR2 SQIVND (reference sequence). Trimming cost V 7 bases and J 3 bases, with 10 bases left between them. This CDR3 contains 13 residues. Here the CDR3 DNA reads TGTGCCAGTAATCCCGGGTACAATCAGCCCCAGCATTTT. Protein product: CASNPGYNQPQHF.

The chain combines TRBV5-6 with TRBJ1-2, with TRBD1 as a possible D gene (5 bases). This CDR3 spans 14 amino acids. Trimming stripped 4 bases from V and 6 bases from J, with 16 bases between. Germline loops: CDR1 SGHDT, CDR2 YYEEEE. CDR3 amino acids: CASSTAQGIDGYTF. CDR3 nucleotides: TGTGCCAGCAGCACCGCCCAGGGTATTGATGGCTACACCTTC.

V usage is TRBV10-3 and J usage is TRBJ2-3; the match to TRBD2 covers 13 bases. J was trimmed by 11 bases and V by 6 bases; bases with no gene match: 8. The V gene's germline CDR1 is ENHRY and CDR2 SYGVKD. This CDR3 is 14 amino acids long. CDR3 in DNA: TGTGCCATCAGCTACGGGACTAGCGGGATCGAGCAGTATTTT. It translates to CAISYGTSGIEQYF.

The gene calls are TRBV12-5 and TRBJ2-1; 9 bases fit TRBD2. From germline, CDR1 is LGHNT and CDR2 FRNRAP. V lost 5 bases and J lost 4; bases outside the gene matches: 6. The CDR3 is made up of 15 amino acids. CDR3 coding DNA: TGTGCTAGTGGTAAACTAGCGGGTTATTACAATGAGCAGTTCTTC. Residues: CASGKLAGYYNEQFF.

This rearrangement joins TRBV6-1 to TRBJ2-1, with no clear D. Trimming left V 6 bases short and J 8 bases short, with 8 bases between. Germline V gene sequence: CDR1 MNHNS, CDR2 SASEGT. There are 11 residues in the CDR3. The DNA for the CDR3 is TGTGCCAGCAGGACCGCGGATGAGCAGTTCTTC. It specifies CASRTADEQFF.

The gene calls are TRBV27 and TRBJ1-1; TRBD1 matches 7 bases. The germline V gene encodes CDR1 MNHEY and CDR2 SMNVEV (reference sequence). J was trimmed by 7 bases and V by 0 bases; bases with no gene match: 5. The CDR3 length is 14 residues. CDR3 nucleotides: TGTGCCAGCAGTTTATCCCCGGGACAGTATGAAGCTTTCTTT. This codes for CASSLSPGQYEAFF.

The chain joins TRBV7-3 to TRBJ1-5; D is unclear. Per the germline V gene, CDR1 is SGHTA and CDR2 is FQGTGA. V gave up 5 bases and J gave up 0 bases, with 11 bases separating them. This CDR3 has 15 amino acids. The CDR3 reads CASSPGQDSNQPQHF. The CDR3 DNA reads TGTGCCAGCAGCCCCGGGCAAGATAGCAATCAGCCCCAGCATTTT.

The chain employs TRBV5-1 and TRBJ2-7, with 7 positions matching TRBD1. V lost 3 bases, J lost 4 bases, and 10 bases stayed unmatched. CDR1 SGHRS and CDR2 YFSETQ come from the germline V gene. The CDR3 spans 15 residues. CDR3 in amino acids: CASSSPDRRAYEQYF. CDR3 in DNA: TGCGCCAGCAGCTCCCCGGACAGGCGGGCATACGAGCAGTACTTC.

The chain is built from TRBV19 and TRBJ1-5, with 7 bases lining up with TRBD1. The V gene end was trimmed by 6 bases and the J gene end by 6 bases; junction bases not matched to a gene: 11. The germline V gene encodes CDR1 LNHDA and CDR2 SQIVND (reference sequence). The CDR3 has 15 amino acids. In DNA form, the CDR3 reads TGTGCCAGTAGCAAATTGTCAGGGGGGAGTCAGCCCCAGCATTTT. This codes for CASSKLSGGSQPQHF.

The chain joins TRBV6-1 to TRBJ2-7, with D possibly being TRBD1 (6 bases). V was cut by 6 bases and J by 0 bases, with 15 bases left in between. This CDR3 region has 15 residues. Germline V gene lookup returns CDR1 MNHNS and CDR2 SASEGT. Written as DNA, the CDR3 is TGTGCCAGCAGCGACGGACAGTCGAGCTCCTACGAGCAGTACTTC. Protein product: CASSDGQSSSYEQYF.

The chain combines TRBV4-1 with TRBJ2-1; TRBD2 aligns across 7 bases. Germline CDR1 is MGHRA and CDR2 is YSYEKL. The trim removed 3 bases at V and 7 bases at J, leaving 12 bases unmatched. The CDR3 is made up of 16 amino acids. The CDR3 loop is CASSQFTGGRRNEQFF. The CDR3, as DNA: TGCGCCAGCAGCCAGTTTACGGGAGGTCGGCGGAATGAGCAGTTCTTC.

The rearrangement joins TRBV28 to TRBJ2-1, with 10 nucleotides matching TRBD1. The CDR3 is 15 amino acids. J lost 8 bases, V lost 3 bases, and 7 bases had no gene match. The germline CDR1 and CDR2 sequences are MDHEN and SYDVKM. The CDR3 DNA reads as TGTGCCAGCAGTTTCTTGGGGACAGGGGTTGATGAGCAGTTCTTC. It yields the protein CASSFLGTGVDEQFF. Using reference TRBV28 and TRBJ2-1 for the parts outside the CDR3, the full variable domain is DVKVTQSSRYLVKRTGEKVFLECVQDMDHENMFWYRQDPGLGLRLIYFSYDVKMKEKGDIPEGYSVSREKKERFSLILESASTNQTSMYLCASSFLGTGVDEQFFGPGTRLTVL.

This chain connects TRBV2 to TRBJ1-2, with D hard to call. The germline V gene encodes CDR1 SNHLY and CDR2 FYNNEI. The germline V and J ends were trimmed by 7 bases and 2 bases, with 11 bases remaining between them. The CDR3 extends over 13 amino acids. Here the CDR3 reads CASMGNWNYGYTF. For the CDR3, the DNA is TGTGCCAGCATGGGCAACTGGAACTATGGCTACACCTTC. The full variable domain, in which reference TRBV2 and TRBJ1-2 provide the parts outside the CDR3, is EPEVTQTPSHQVTQMGQEVILRCVPISNHLYFYWYRQILGQKVEFLVSFYNNEISEKSEIFDDQFSVERPDGSNFTLKIRSTKLEDSAMYFCASMGNWNYGYTFGSGTRLTVV.

The chain recombines TRBV7-9 with TRBJ1-2, with D hard to call. Germline CDR1 SEHNR, CDR2 FQNEAQ (reference sequence). Trimming left V 1 base short and J 0 bases short, with 6 bases between. This CDR3 has 14 residues. Here the CDR3 reads CASSLVGTNYGYTF. CDR3 sequence (DNA): TGTGCCAGCAGCTTAGTAGGGACTAACTATGGCTACACCTTC.